This T cell receptor (beta chain) was sequenced in a study of early T cells in non-severe SARS-CoV-2 infection. Overall study context: Sequencing used unsorted whole-blood bulk RNA, so chains lack pairing.

As regards this clonotype: Antigen: not known.

The protocol attached unique molecular identifiers to individual cDNA molecules. TCRdb re-analysed the 5' RACE reads in MiXCR, keeping a single row per CDR3 protein. The table has under 70,000 distinct CDR3 sequences, roughly 5.7% seen once. CDR1 and CDR2 (germline): SGHTA, FQGNSA. There are 15 residues in the CDR3. Unmatched junction bases numbered 9, after V lost 4 bases and J lost 5 bases. Study-wide results and limits: VDJdb matching favored anti-spike CD8 responses, missing private and CD4 specificities.

This TCR was sampled from an adult who was a healthcare worker with PCR-confirmed SARS-CoV-2 infection or an uninfected control (not recorded which). The chain is built from TRBV7-2 and TRBJ2-5; TRBD2 matches 8 bases. The specimen was whole blood, collected at baseline. Written as DNA, the CDR3 is TGTGCCAGCAGCTCCGCCAGCGGGAGTGCTGAGACCCAGTACTTC. Translation gives CASSSASGSAETQYF.